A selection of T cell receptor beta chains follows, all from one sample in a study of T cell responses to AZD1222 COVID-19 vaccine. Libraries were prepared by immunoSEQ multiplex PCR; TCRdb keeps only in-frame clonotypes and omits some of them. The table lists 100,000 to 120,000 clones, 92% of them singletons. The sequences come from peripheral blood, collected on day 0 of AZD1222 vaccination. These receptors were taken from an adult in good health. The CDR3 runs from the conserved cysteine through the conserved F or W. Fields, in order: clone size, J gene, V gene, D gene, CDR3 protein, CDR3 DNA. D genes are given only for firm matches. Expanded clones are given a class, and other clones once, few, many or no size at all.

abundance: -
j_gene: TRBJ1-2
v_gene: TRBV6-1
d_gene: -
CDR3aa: CASSEIRGNYGYTF
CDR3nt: TGTGCCAGCAGTGAAATTAGGGGTAACTATGGCTACACCTTC

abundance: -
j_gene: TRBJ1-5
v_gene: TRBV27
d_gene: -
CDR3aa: CASSFRNQPQHF
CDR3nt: TGTGCCAGCAGTTTTCGCAATCAGCCCCAGCATTTT

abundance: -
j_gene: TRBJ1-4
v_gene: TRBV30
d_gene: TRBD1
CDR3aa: CAWAQGARNEKLFF
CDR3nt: TGTGCCTGGGCCCAGGGGGCTAGGAATGAAAAACTGTTTTTT

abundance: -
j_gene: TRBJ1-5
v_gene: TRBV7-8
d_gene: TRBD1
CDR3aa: CASSLGRGPEKPQHF
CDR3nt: TGTGCCAGCAGCTTGGGCAGGGGGCCTGAGAAGCCCCAGCATTTT

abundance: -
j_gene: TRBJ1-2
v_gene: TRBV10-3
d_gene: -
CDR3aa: CAISGPTYGYTF
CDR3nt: TGTGCCATCAGTGGACCCACCTATGGCTACACCTTC

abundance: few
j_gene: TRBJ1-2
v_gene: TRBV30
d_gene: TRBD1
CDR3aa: CAWSVLAQGNYGYTF
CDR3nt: TGTGCCTGGAGTGTATTGGCACAGGGGAACTATGGCTACACCTTC

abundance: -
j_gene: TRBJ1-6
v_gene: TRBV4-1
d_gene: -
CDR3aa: CASSQGVLYNSPLHF
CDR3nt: TGCGCCAGCAGCCAAGGTGTTCTCTATAATTCACCCCTCCACTTT

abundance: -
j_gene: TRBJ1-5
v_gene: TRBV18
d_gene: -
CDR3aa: CASSPGSNQPQHF
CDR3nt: TGTGCCAGCTCACCTGGAAGCAATCAGCCCCAGCATTTT

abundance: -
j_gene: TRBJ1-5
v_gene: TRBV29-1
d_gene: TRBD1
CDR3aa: CSVRTGNQPQHF
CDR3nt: TGCAGCGTTAGGACAGGGAATCAGCCCCAGCATTTT

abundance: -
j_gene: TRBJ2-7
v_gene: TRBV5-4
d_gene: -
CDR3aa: CASSESLTYEQYF
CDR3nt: TGTGCCAGCAGCGAGTCCCTAACCTACGAGCAGTACTTC

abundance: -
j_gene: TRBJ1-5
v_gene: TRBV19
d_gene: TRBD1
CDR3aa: CASSTRTGRDQPQHF
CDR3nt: TGTGCCAGTAGTACTCGGACAGGGAGGGATCAGCCCCAGCATTTT

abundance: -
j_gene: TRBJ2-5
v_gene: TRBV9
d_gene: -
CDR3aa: CASSYTGFGGETQYF
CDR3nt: TGTGCCAGCAGCTACACAGGGTTCGGGGGAGAGACCCAGTACTTC

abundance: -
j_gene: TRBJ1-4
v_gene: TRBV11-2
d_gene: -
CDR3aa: CASSLDRQGATNEKLFF
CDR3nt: TGTGCCAGCAGCTTAGATCGGCAGGGAGCAACTAATGAAAAACTGTTTTTT

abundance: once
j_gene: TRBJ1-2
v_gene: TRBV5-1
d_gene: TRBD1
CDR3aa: CASGTGGSLLDGYTF
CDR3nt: TGCGCCAGCGGGACAGGGGGCTCCCTTTTGGATGGCTACACCTTC

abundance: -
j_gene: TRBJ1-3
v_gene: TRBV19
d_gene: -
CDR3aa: CASSMWAYMSSGNTIYF
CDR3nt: TGTGCCAGTAGTATGTGGGCCTACATGAGCTCTGGAAACACCATATATTTT

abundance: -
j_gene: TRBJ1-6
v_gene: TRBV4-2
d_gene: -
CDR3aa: CASTPVGGNNSPLHF
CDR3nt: TGTGCCAGCACCCCGGTGGGAGGGAACAATTCACCCCTCCACTTT

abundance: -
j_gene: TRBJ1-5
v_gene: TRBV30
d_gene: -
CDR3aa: CAWSPDSPWQPQHF
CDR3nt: TGTGCCTGGAGCCCCGACTCCCCCTGGCAGCCCCAGCATTTT

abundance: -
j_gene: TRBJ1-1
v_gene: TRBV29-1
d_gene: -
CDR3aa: CSVRAVGTEAFF
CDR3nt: TGCAGCGTTAGGGCAGTGGGAACTGAAGCTTTCTTT

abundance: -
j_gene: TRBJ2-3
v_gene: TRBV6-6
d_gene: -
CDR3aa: CASSRQRSTDTQYF
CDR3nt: TGTGCCAGCAGTCGACAGCGAAGCACAGATACGCAGTATTTT

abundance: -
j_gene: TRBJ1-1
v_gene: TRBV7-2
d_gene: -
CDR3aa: CASSRQENTEAFF
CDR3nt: TGTGCCAGCAGCCGACAGGAGAACACTGAAGCTTTCTTT

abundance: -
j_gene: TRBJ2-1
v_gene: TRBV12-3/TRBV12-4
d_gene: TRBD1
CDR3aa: CADRGQGHEQFF
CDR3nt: TGTGCCGACAGGGGCCAGGGTCATGAGCAGTTCTTC

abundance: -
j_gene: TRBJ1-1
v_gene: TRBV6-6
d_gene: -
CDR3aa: CASTPWTPNTEAFF
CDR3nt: TGTGCCAGCACCCCGTGGACACCGAACACTGAAGCTTTCTTT

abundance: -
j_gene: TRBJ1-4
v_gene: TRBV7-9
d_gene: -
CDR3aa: CASSIRRTLGEKLFF
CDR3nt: TGTGCCAGCAGCATCCGACGGACCCTAGGGGAAAAACTGTTTTTT

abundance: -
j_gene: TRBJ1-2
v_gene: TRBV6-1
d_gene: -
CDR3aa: CASSELLGSSGYGYTF
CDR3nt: TGTGCCAGCAGTGAGTTATTAGGGAGTAGTGGCTATGGCTACACCTTC

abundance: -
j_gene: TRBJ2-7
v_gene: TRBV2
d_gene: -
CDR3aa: CASRSGDTSFYEQYF
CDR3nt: TGTGCCAGCAGGTCGGGGGACACTTCCTTCTACGAGCAGTACTTC

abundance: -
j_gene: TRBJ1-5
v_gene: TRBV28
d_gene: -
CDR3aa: CASSFLTSGNQPQHF
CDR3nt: TGTGCCAGCAGTTTTTTAACGTCCGGCAATCAGCCCCAGCATTTT

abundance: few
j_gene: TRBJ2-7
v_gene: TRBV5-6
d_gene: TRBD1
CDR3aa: CASSFGDRGGDEQYF
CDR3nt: TGTGCCAGCAGCTTTGGGGACAGGGGAGGAGACGAGCAGTACTTC

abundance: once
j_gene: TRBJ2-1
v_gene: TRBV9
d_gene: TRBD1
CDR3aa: CASSATGGYNEQFF
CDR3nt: TGTGCCAGCAGCGCTACAGGGGGCTACAATGAGCAGTTCTTC

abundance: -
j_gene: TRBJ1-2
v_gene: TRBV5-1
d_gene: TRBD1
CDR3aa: CASSPQTGTGDGGYTF
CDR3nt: TGCGCCAGCAGCCCCCAAACGGGGACAGGGGACGGCGGCTACACCTTC

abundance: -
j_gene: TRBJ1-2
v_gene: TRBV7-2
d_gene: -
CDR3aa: CASSLGYNYGYTF
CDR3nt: TGTGCCAGCAGCTTGGGCTATAACTATGGCTACACCTTC

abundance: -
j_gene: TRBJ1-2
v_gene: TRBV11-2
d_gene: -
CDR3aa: CASSKGTNYGYTF
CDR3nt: TGTGCCAGCAGCAAAGGGACTAACTATGGCTACACCTTC

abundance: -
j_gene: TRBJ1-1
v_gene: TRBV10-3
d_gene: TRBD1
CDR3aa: CATQRGQGARMNTEAFF
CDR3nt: TGTGCCACCCAAAGGGGACAGGGGGCCAGGATGAACACTGAAGCTTTCTTT

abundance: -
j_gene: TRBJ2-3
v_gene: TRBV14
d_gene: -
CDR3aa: CASSLGGSTDTQYF
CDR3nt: TGTGCCAGCAGCCTGGGGGGAAGCACAGATACGCAGTATTTT

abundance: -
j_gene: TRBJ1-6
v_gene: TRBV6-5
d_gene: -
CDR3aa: CASSYSLRLYNSPLHF
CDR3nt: TGTGCCAGCAGTTACTCCCTTCGGCTATATAATTCACCCCTCCACTTT

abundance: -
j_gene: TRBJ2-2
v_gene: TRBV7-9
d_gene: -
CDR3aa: CASEKGDTGELFF
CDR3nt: TGTGCCAGTGAGAAAGGTGACACCGGGGAGCTGTTTTTT

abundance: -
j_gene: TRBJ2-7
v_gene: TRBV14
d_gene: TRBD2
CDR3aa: CASSQQTSGYEQYF
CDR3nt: TGTGCCAGCAGCCAGCAGACTAGCGGATACGAGCAGTACTTC

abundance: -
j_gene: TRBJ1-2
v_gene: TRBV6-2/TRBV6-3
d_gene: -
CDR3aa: CASSYSRALGYGYTF
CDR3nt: TGTGCCAGCAGTTACTCTCGCGCCCTTGGCTATGGCTACACCTTC

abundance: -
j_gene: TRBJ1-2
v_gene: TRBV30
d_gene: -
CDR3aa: CAWSVRAYYGYTF
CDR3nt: TGTGCCTGGAGTGTACGGGCCTACTATGGCTACACCTTC

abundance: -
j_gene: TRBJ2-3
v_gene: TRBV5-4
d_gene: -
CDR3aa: CASSSWGNGRGDTQYF
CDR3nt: TGTGCCAGCAGCTCTTGGGGGAATGGACGGGGAGATACGCAGTATTTT

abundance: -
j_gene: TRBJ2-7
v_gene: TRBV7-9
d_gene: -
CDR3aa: CASSLAGGPYEQYF
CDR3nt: TGTGCCAGCAGCTTAGCGGGGGGGCCCTACGAGCAGTACTTC

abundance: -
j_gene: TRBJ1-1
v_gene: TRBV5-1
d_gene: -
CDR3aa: CASSLGTVNTEAFF
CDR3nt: TGCGCCAGCAGCTTGGGGACAGTGAACACTGAAGCTTTCTTT

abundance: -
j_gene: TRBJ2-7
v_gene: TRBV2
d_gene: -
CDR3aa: CASSESGSSYEQYF
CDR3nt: TGTGCCAGCAGTGAATCGGGCAGCTCCTACGAGCAGTACTTC

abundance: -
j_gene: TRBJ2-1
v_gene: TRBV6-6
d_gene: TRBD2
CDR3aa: CASSYATSGGNNEQFF
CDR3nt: TGTGCCAGCAGTTATGCGACTAGCGGGGGGAACAATGAGCAGTTCTTC

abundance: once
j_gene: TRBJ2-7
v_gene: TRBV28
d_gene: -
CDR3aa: CASSPPGRNEQYF
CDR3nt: TGTGCCAGCAGTCCCCCAGGCCGGAACGAGCAGTACTTC

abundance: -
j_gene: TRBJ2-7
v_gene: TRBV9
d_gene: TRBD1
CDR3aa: CASSVVPGGVYEQYF
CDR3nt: TGTGCCAGCAGCGTAGTTCCAGGGGGCGTCTACGAGCAGTACTTC

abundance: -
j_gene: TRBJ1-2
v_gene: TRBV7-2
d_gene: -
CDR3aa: CASSPISGWGTKGYTF
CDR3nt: TGTGCCAGCAGCCCCATTAGTGGATGGGGGACAAAAGGCTACACCTTC

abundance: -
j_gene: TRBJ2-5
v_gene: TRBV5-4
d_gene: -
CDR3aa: CASSLGIEETQYF
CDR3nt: TGTGCCAGCAGCTTGGGGATAGAAGAGACCCAGTACTTC

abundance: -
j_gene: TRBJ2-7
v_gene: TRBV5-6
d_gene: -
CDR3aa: CASSQDRRFEQYF
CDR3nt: TGTGCCAGCAGCCAAGACAGGAGATTTGAGCAGTACTTC

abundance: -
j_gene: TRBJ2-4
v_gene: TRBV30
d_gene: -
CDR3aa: CAWGYRDIQYF
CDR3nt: TGTGCCTGGGGTTACAGGGACATTCAGTACTTC

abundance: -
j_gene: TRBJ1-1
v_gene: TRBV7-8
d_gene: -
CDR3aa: CASSLVLTDTEAFF
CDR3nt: TGTGCCAGCAGCTTAGTCTTGACAGACACTGAAGCTTTCTTT

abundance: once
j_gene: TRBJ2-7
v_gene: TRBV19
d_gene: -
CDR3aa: CASSGVDSSSYEQYF
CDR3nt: TGTGCCAGTAGTGGGGTGGACAGTAGCTCCTACGAGCAGTACTTC

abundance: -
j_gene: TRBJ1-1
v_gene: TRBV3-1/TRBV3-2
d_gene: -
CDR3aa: CASSQIQGRTEAFF
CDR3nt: TGTGCCAGCAGCCAGATACAGGGTCGCACTGAAGCTTTCTTT

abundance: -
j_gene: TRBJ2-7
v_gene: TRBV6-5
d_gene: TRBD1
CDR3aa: CASSYGTGGHEQYF
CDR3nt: TGTGCCAGCAGTTATGGGACAGGGGGCCACGAGCAGTACTTC

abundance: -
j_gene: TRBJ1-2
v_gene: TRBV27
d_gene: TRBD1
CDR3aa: CASTKPGTGTNYGYTF
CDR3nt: TGTGCCAGCACCAAACCGGGGACAGGGACTAACTATGGCTACACCTTC

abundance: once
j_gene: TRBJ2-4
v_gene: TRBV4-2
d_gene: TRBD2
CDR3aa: CASSQEPAGVKNIQYF
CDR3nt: TGTGCCAGCAGCCAAGAGCCAGCGGGGGTGAAAAACATTCAGTACTTC

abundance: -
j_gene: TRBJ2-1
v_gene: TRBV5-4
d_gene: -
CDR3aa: CASSPALSYNEQFF
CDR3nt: TGTGCCAGCAGCCCCGCACTCTCCTACAATGAGCAGTTCTTC

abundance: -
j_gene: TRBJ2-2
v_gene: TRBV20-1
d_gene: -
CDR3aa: CSASLAGVGELFF
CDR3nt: TGCAGTGCTAGTCTAGCTGGCGTCGGGGAGCTGTTTTTT

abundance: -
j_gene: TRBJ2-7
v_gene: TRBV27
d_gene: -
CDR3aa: CASSLTPLAPYEQYF
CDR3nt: TGTGCCAGCAGTTTAACCCCTCTAGCCCCATACGAGCAGTACTTC

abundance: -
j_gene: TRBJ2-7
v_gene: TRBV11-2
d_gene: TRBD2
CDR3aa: CASSSGGRGLSYEQYF
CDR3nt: TGTGCCAGCAGCTCCGGAGGGCGGGGGTTATCCTACGAGCAGTACTTC

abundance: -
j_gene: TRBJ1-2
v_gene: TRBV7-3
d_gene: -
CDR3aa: CASNLSDGYTF
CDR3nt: TGTGCCAGCAACCTCTCGGATGGCTACACCTTC